The 9 T cell receptor delta chains given below trace back to one sample, sequenced in a study of gamma-delta T cells after stem cell transplantation. TCRdb re-called the RT-PCR reads with CATT. The sample lists roughly 1,100 delta-chain clones; 3.8% were seen once. Sequenced input: gamma-delta T cells. These receptors were obtained from a human donor. It is not recorded whose cells these are; they may come from a transplant donor.

Regarding this clone: A clone one base away is much larger, so this may be a read error. This chain joins TRDV2 and TRDJ1; D is unresolved. Germline-derived CDR1 and CDR2 are GEAIGNYY and EKD. CDR3 length: 15 residues. The CDR3 sequence is CACDTLLTVLDNLIF. In DNA form, the CDR3 reads TGTGCCTGTGACACTCTACTGACCGTGCTCGATAACCTCATCTTT.

This clone appeared a few times. Translating this DNA gives a protein that differs at residue 6 from the TCRdb one, which belongs to a much larger clone; a read error is likely, and the protein shown is this translation. The V gene is TRDV2, the J gene TRDJ1, with D maybe TRDD3 (5 bases). Germline CDR1 is GEAIGNYY and CDR2 is EKD. The CDR3 is made up of 14 amino acids. The CDR3 loop reads CASDKPGDTDKLIF. DNA of the CDR3: TGTGCCTCTGACAAACCGGGGGACACCGATAAACTCATCTTT.

A remark on this clone: TCRdb assigns this DNA the protein of a much larger clone, which departs from its translation at residue 19; this likely reflects a read error, and the protein shown comes from translating the DNA. The rearrangement links TRDV2 to TRDJ3; 12 nucleotides match TRDD3. This CDR3 is 21 amino acids long. Germline CDR1 is GEAIGNYY and CDR2 is EKD. CDR3 DNA: TGTGCCTGTGACCCCGCGGAGGCTGGGGGATACGGCTCCTGGGACACCCGACAGACGTTTTTC. It specifies CACDPAEAGGYGSWDTRQTFF.

This clone has more than one count but fewer than ten. TCRdb assigns this DNA the protein of a much larger clone, which departs from its translation at residue 5; this likely reflects a read error, and the protein shown comes from translating the DNA. This rearrangement joins TRDV2 to TRDJ1; possibly TRDD3 for D (7 bases). V was cut by 3 bases and J by 1 base, with 29 bases left in between. This CDR3 contains 20 residues. Germline CDR1 GEAIGNYY, CDR2 EKD. CDR3 nucleotides: TGTGCCTGTGACGCCGTTTCTTTCCTAAAGGCTGGGGGGATCACCGATAAACTCATCTTT. Amino acid sequence: CACDAVSFLKAGGITDKLIF.

Of note for this clone: The protein TCRdb gives is from a much larger clone and does not agree with this DNA's translation at residue 14, likely a read error; the protein shown here comes from the DNA. The chain is built from TRDV2 and TRDJ1; tentative D call: TRDD3 (6 bases). Germline V gene lookup returns CDR1 GEAIGNYY and CDR2 EKD. V lost 0 bases, J lost 0 bases, and 28 bases lay in between. This CDR3 has 21 residues. The CDR3 region is CACDTVKPVGGPNPYTDKLIF. The CDR3 DNA is TGTGCCTGTGACACCGTAAAACCTGTAGGGGGACCAAACCCGTACACCGATAAACTCATCTTT.

This clone is categorized as hyperexpanded. Additional DNA sequences in this sample encode the identical CDR3. The chain carries TRDV2 and TRDJ1; D remains ambiguous. Looked up from germline, CDR1 is GEAIGNYY and CDR2 is EKD. V was pared by 0 bases and J by 0 bases, with 28 bases between. This CDR3 has 21 amino acids. The CDR3, as DNA: TGTGCCTGTGACACCCTCCCCGTTGAGAGTGGGTGGAAACGCCACACCGATAAACTCATCTTT. It yields the protein CACDTLPVESGWKRHTDKLIF.

This clone was observed a handful of times. The TCRdb protein comes from a much larger clone and disagrees with this DNA's translation at residue 13, likely due to a read error; the protein given here is derived from the DNA. The chain uses TRDV2 and TRDJ1, with 10 bases matching TRDD3. CDR3 length: 17 amino acids. CDR1 and CDR2 (germline): GEAIGNYY, EKD. V trimming: 3 bases; J trimming: 6 bases; junction bases outside the gene matches: 15. The CDR3 nucleotides read TGTGCCTGTGACTCTCTTACTGGGGGATTGGGCCCCAATAAACTCATCTTT. This encodes CACDSLTGGLGPNKLIF.

In regard to this clone: One junction end disagrees with the germline gene, perhaps due to a read error. V usage is TRDV2 and J usage is TRDJ1; D call uncertain. This CDR3 comprises 21 residues. The germline V gene encodes CDR1 GEAIGNYY and CDR2 EKD. The CDR3, as DNA: TGTGCCTGTGACACCCTCCCCGTTGAGATTGGGTTGAAACGCCACACCGCTAAACTCATCTTT. The encoded protein is CACDTLPVEIGLKRHTAKLIF.

This clone was seen a handful of times. A far larger clone differs by one base, so this is likely a read error. The genes are TRDV2 and TRDJ1; the match to TRDD3 covers 12 bases. Germline CDR1 and CDR2: GEAIGNYY and EKD. CDR3 length equals 19 residues. The trim removed 0 bases at V and 0 bases at J, leaving 10 bases unmatched. This CDR3 reads CACDTGSTGGYTNTDKLIF. In nucleotides, the CDR3 is TGTGCCTGTGACACCGGGAGCACTGGGGGATACACGAACACCGATAAACTCATCTTT.